This T cell receptor beta chain stems from a study of cytomegalovirus exposure and HLA in healthy donors. Across the study: Early release data held some 79 million unique TCRs from HLA-typed donors.

Use of 60 Vbeta and 13 Jbeta primers characterized the PCR. Profiled with immunoSEQ multiplex PCR; TCRdb holds only in-frame clones, not every one. The sample holds 70,000 or so clones, around 86% seen once. Germline V lookup: CDR1 SGHDN, CDR2 FVKESK. This CDR3 contains 16 residues. This clone was counted a few times. Its antigen remains unidentified. Study-level findings and limits: As was reported, the classifier diagnosed cytomegalovirus status with high specificity and sensitivity.

The specimen was PBMCs. The chain has TRBV14 and TRBJ2-5, with D uncertain. The J call is in doubt because the DNA end fits TRBJ2-7 better. The clonotype was recovered from a woman younger than 45 in good health and CMV-seronegative. For the CDR3, the DNA is TGTGCCAGCAGCCAAGATGTGGCGTCAGGTTCCTACGAGCAGTACTTC. This codes for CASSQDVASGSYEQYF.